These 12 T cell receptor beta chains came from one sample sequenced in a study of blood T cell repertoires in COVID-19 (TCRdb year 2020). The library was generated by the immunoSEQ multiplex PCR assay. TCRdb retrieved this table from immuneACCESS and kept in-frame rearrangements only. Not all clones are present; in checked studies, unresolved V genes account for under half, and no reason is known for the remainder. This sample is represented by roughly 250,000 clones; more than 60% of them were singletons. The ten largest clones take up about 4% of the sample. Sequences were obtained from peripheral blood. These receptors came from a woman aged 40 to 49 with active or convalescent COVID-19.

The chain combines TRBV28 with TRBJ2-1; 7 bases align to TRBD1. Looked up from germline, CDR1 is MDHEN and CDR2 is SYDVKM. CDR3 length: 16 amino acids. Trimming took 5 bases from V and 4 from J; bases not matched to a gene: 11. The CDR3 spells CASSTIHRGGYNEQFF. The CDR3 region has the DNA TGTGCCAGCAGTACCATCCACAGGGGCGGGTACAATGAGCAGTTCTTC.

This clone was observed once. The rearrangement links TRBV19 to TRBJ1-1, with D perhaps matching TRBD1 (5 bases). Per germline, CDR1 LNHDA and CDR2 SQIVND (reference sequence). Trimming pared 2 bases from V and 3 bases from J, leaving 13 bases between. CDR3 length: 15 amino acids. As DNA, the CDR3 is TGTGCCAGTAGTATACCCCAGGGACTCGACACTGAAGCTTTCTTT. This encodes CASSIPQGLDTEAFF.

This chain uses TRBV5-1 with TRBJ1-4; 11 bases are a match to TRBD1. V was pared by 0 bases and J by 7 bases, with 2 bases of the junction left unmatched. The CDR3 consists of 15 residues. CDR1 SGHRS and CDR2 YFSETQ come from the germline V gene. The CDR3, as DNA: TGCGCCAGCAGCTTGGTGGGGACAGGGGGTGAAAAACTGTTTTTT. It yields the protein CASSLVGTGGEKLFF.

The CDR3 DNA follows: TGTGCCAGCTCAGCAATTCTATGGGAGGGGAACACTGAAGCTTTCTTT. Protein sequence: CASSAILWEGNTEAFF. This chain joins TRBV18 and TRBJ1-1; D not resolved. Germline assignment: CDR1 KGHSH and CDR2 LQKENI. The V end was cut by 5 bases, the J end by 1 base, with 17 bases between. The CDR3 spans 16 residues.

The chain links TRBV7-2 to TRBJ2-5, with D perhaps TRBD1 (5 bases). The CDR3 is made up of 15 amino acids. Trimming took 3 bases from V and 4 from J, leaving 15 bases between them. Germline V gene data show CDR1 as SGHTA and CDR2 as FQGNSA. CDR3 amino acids: CASSLGPQGIETQYF. The CDR3 region has the DNA TGTGCCAGCAGCTTGGGGCCCCAGGGAATAGAGACCCAGTACTTC.

The V and J genes are TRBV5-1 and TRBJ1-1, with 10 bases identical to TRBD1. This CDR3 contains 16 residues. Looked up from germline, CDR1 is SGHRS and CDR2 is YFSETQ. The ends lost 4 bases at V and 1 base at J; junction bases unmatched: 7. The CDR3 bases are TGCGCCAGCAGCATCGGACAGGGGGGGCGGAACACTGAAGCTTTCTTT. Its protein product is CASSIGQGGRNTEAFF.

The chain uses TRBV24-1 and TRBJ2-2, with D unresolved. Germline CDR1 and CDR2: KGHDR and SFDVKD. V was clipped by 5 bases and J by 3 bases, with 12 bases between them. The CDR3 consists of 15 residues. Here the CDR3 reads CATSGSPDYTGELFF. The CDR3, as DNA: TGTGCCACCAGTGGGTCCCCAGACTACACCGGGGAGCTGTTTTTT.

CDR3 in amino acids: CASSPYSSSYGYTF. CDR3 sequence (DNA): TGTGCCAGCAGCCCCTATAGCAGCAGCTATGGCTACACCTTC. The chain couples TRBV5-4 to TRBJ1-2; D uncertain. This CDR3 contains 14 residues. Germline assignment: CDR1 SGHNT and CDR2 YYREEE (reference sequence). Trimming pared 4 bases from V and 4 bases from J, leaving 14 bases between. Filled out from reference TRBV5-4 and TRBJ1-2, the complete variable domain reads ETGVTQSPTHLIKTRGQQVTLRCSSQSGHNTVSWYQQALGQGPQFIFQYYREEENGRGNFPPRFSGLQFPNYSSELNVNALELDDSALYLCASSPYSSSYGYTFGSGTRLTVV.

The chain couples TRBV9 to TRBJ1-2, with 10 nucleotides matching TRBD1. Trimming took 2 bases from V and 6 from J; bases not matched to a gene: 7. The germline V gene has CDR1 SGDLS and CDR2 YYNGEE. The CDR3 is 15 amino acids. The CDR3 here is CASSVLTGGANGYTF. The DNA for the CDR3 is TGTGCCAGCAGCGTCTTGACAGGGGGCGCAAATGGCTACACCTTC.

In this sample, this clone turned up a few times. At one of its ends the junction is not consistent with the germline gene, which may arise from a read error. The chain uses TRBV15 and TRBJ2-3; a possible D gene is TRBD1 (6 bases). CDR3 length: 14 residues. CDR1 and CDR2 from the germline V gene are LNHNV and YYDKDF (reference sequence). CDR3 amino acids: CATSRDRNRDTQYF. Written as DNA, the CDR3 is TGTGCCACCAGTAGAGACAGGAATAGGGATACGCAGTATTTT.

The J gene is TRBJ2-7, the V gene TRBV5-1, with TRBD2 matching over 8 bases. Germline lookup yields CDR1 SGHRS and CDR2 YFSETQ. Unmatched junction bases numbered 8, after V lost 4 bases and J lost 2 bases. The CDR3 covers 15 residues. The CDR3 sequence is CASSPLAGGAYEQYV. CDR3 nucleotides: TGCGCCAGCAGCCCATTGGCGGGGGGAGCCTACGAGCAGTACGTC.

This chain connects TRBV28 to TRBJ1-5, with 7 bases matching TRBD1. The junction had 3 bases not matched to a gene; V was cut back by 1 base and J by 0 bases. The CDR3 spans 16 residues. Germline V gives CDR1 MDHEN, CDR2 SYDVKM. The CDR3 region is CASSLSQGTSNQPQHF. In nucleotides, the CDR3 is TGTGCCAGCAGTTTATCACAGGGGACTAGCAATCAGCCCCAGCATTTT.